The subject of this entry is one T cell receptor (beta chain). What it recognizes is unknown. This entry is derived from a study of cytomegalovirus exposure and HLA in healthy donors. Findings and limits, study-wide: Cytomegalovirus association was listed for approximately 160 TCR beta chains. TCR clusters originating in the first cohort tended to co-occur in the 100 to 150 validation repertoires, according to a later analysis. Whilst most TCR sequences proved rare, a subset of public TCRs occurred across many donors.

The table came from immunoSEQ multiplex PCR; TCRdb's copy has only in-frame clones and leaves some out. The repertoire has 150,000 or so clones, 85% to 90% of them found once; the top ten carry more than 1.2%. The germline CDR1 and CDR2 sequences are SGHRS and YFSETQ. This CDR3 has 14 residues. Trimming removed 3 bases at V and 3 bases at J, with 13 bases between. The study drew the donors from its roughly 120-subject validation cohort, separate from the approximately 700-subject first cohort. This receptor was obtained from a woman under 40 in good health and CMV-seronegative. The sequencing sample was made of PBMCs. The gene calls are TRBV5-1 and TRBJ2-7; D perhaps matches TRBD1 (6 bases). DNA of the CDR3: TGCGCCAGCAGCTCCGCACCGACAGGCTACGAGCAGTACTTC. Encoded protein: CASSSAPTGYEQYF.